This TCR beta chain was captured by sequencing in a study of a mutant IDH1 vaccine in newly diagnosed glioma. The time point denotes: week 11, during vaccination. What each vaccine dose contained was 300 ug of mutant IDH1 20-mer peptide, accompanied by topical imiquimod. TCRdb's copy holds only in-frame clones and misses some; the assay was immunoSEQ multiplex PCR. The sample lists 55,000 to 70,000 clones; about 88% were seen once. As concerns this clone: No antigen is known for it.

The sequencing here drew on PBMCs, taken from a glioma patient whose treatment included an IDH1 peptide vaccine. The sequence was obtained from a man between 35 and 55 years old with glioma.

CDR3 coding DNA: TGTGCCAGCAGCTATAACGTTGTTAGCAATCAGCCCCAGCATTTT. Its protein is CASSYNVVSNQPQHF. The genes are TRBV4-2 and TRBJ1-5; D is unclear. Trimming cost V 5 bases and J 0 bases, with 11 bases left between them. Germline V gene lookup returns CDR1 LGHNA and CDR2 YNFKEQ. This CDR3 contains 15 residues.